This TCR beta chain was sequenced during a study of T cells after yellow fever vaccination. Study as a whole: SMART-Seq v4 Ultra Low Input handled preparation of low-cell-number fractions. Study-level points and caveats: Repertoires sorted by FACS could include abundant clonotypes that are contaminants from the bulk population.

CDR1 and CDR2 from the germline V gene are SGHNT and YENEEA. The V gene lost 5 bases and the J gene lost 11 bases, with 15 bases spanning the gap. CDR3 length: 13 amino acids. TCRdb processed the 5' RACE reads anew with MiXCR; each CDR3 protein has one entry. The sample lists under 200,000 distinct CDR3 sequences, approximately 11% occurring once. Of note for this clonotype: The antigen remains unidentified.

The TCR comes from a man between 18 and 29 years old who received the YFV17D yellow fever vaccine. The chain links TRBV11-3 to TRBJ2-2; the D gene is possibly TRBD1 (6 bases). The sequenced sample was CD8+ T cells sorted from PBMCs, obtained 15 days after the yellow fever booster vaccination. The CDR3 loop is CASSGQGRDELFF. CDR3 sequence (DNA): TGTGCCAGCAGCGGTCAGGGGCGAGACGAGCTGTTTTTT.